The clone carrying this T cell receptor (beta chain) was observed a handful of times. Produced via immunoSEQ multiplex PCR; TCRdb's table is partial and in-frame only. The repertoire has approximately 59,000 clones, under 95% of them found once; the top ten carry approximately 1.5%. These data originate in a study of T cell changes during pregnancy in multiple sclerosis. The receptor was derived from a female donor in good health, enrolled as a control in a pregnancy study. Specimen: peripheral blood, collected in the third trimester of pregnancy.

CDR3 sequence reads: CSVSSNYGYTF. The CDR3 bases are TGCAGTGTGTCGAGTAACTATGGCTACACCTTC. The J gene is TRBJ1-2, the V gene TRBV20-1; D is uncertain. Trimming removed 7 bases from V and 1 base from J, with 7 bases in between. This CDR3 is built from 11 residues. Germline lookup yields CDR1 DFQATT and CDR2 SNEGSKA (reference sequence).